A selection of T cell receptor beta chains follows, all from one sample in a study of T cell clones after liver transplantation. TCRdb keeps only in-frame clones here, not all; method: immunoSEQ multiplex PCR. Here the sample spans roughly 70,000 clones, 80% being singletons. Here the sequenced sample was CD4+ T cells from blood, taken before liver transplant. Source of these receptors: a human donor who received a liver transplant. The CDR3 runs from the conserved cysteine through the conserved F or W. Fields, in order: V gene, D gene, J gene, CDR3 length, clone size, CDR3 DNA, CDR3 protein. A D gene is named only where the DNA matches it firmly. Clone sizes are given selectively: once, few, many, or a class where the clone is expanded.

>TRBV7-2|-|TRBJ2-7|16|-
TGTGCCAGCAGCTTAGGGGGGGGCGGGCGCCACTACGAGCAGTACTTC
CASSLGGGGRHYEQYF
>TRBV4-3|-|TRBJ2-1|16|few
TGCGCCAGCAGCCGCCAATTTGGCGACAGCTACAATGAGCAGTTCTTC
CASSRQFGDSYNEQFF
>TRBV7-3|TRBD2|TRBJ2-1|15|few
TGTGCCAGCAGCCGAGGGACTAGCGGTTACAATGAGCAGTTCTTC
CASSRGTSGYNEQFF
>TRBV2|-|TRBJ2-5|11|-
TGTGCCAGCAGCCTCCGGGAGACCCAGTACTTC
CASSLRETQYF
>TRBV18|TRBD1|TRBJ1-1|15|-
TGTGCCAGCTCTCGAGGGACAGGGGGAAACACTGAAGCTTTCTTT
CASSRGTGGNTEAFF
>TRBV19|TRBD1|TRBJ2-2|15|once
TGTGCCACCTTCGGACAGGGGGGATACACCGGGGAGCTGTTTTTT
CATFGQGGYTGELFF
>TRBV25-1|TRBD1|TRBJ2-7|15|-
TGTGCCAGCAGTAGCTTCGGGACAGCGTACTACGAGCAGTACTTC
CASSSFGTAYYEQYF
>TRBV4-2|TRBD1|TRBJ2-6|18|few
TGTGCCAGCAGCCCAGAGGAGGACAGGGGGTCTGGGGCCAACGTCCTGACTTTC
CASSPEEDRGSGANVLTF
>TRBV2|TRBD1|TRBJ1-5|14|-
TGTGCCAGCAGGTGGACAGGGGGTAATCAGCCCCAGCATTTT
CASRWTGGNQPQHF
>TRBV4-1|-|TRBJ1-2|12|-
TGCGCCAGCAGCCATGACAACTATGGCTACACCTTC
CASSHDNYGYTF
>TRBV27|TRBD2|TRBJ2-1|16|-
TGTGCCAGCAGTCCTTCCTCTAGCGGGAGAATAGAAAATGAGTTCTTC
CASSPSSSGRIENEFF
>TRBV7-8|-|TRBJ2-7|15|-
TGTGCCAGCAGCATTAGCGGAGAATCGTCCTACGAGCAGTACTTC
CASSISGESSYEQYF
>TRBV6-4|-|TRBJ1-1|13|-
TGTGCCAGCAGTCGCGGTCCAGACACTGAAGCTTTCTTT
CASSRGPDTEAFF
>TRBV5-8|-|TRBJ2-1|16|once
TGTGCCAGCAGCTTGTGGGGGCGGGAGCGCTCTATGCGGCAGTTCTTC
CASSLWGRERSMRQFF
>TRBV7-2|-|TRBJ1-5|14|-
TGTGCCAGCAGCTTAACAGGGAGTAATCAGCCCCAGCATTTT
CASSLTGSNQPQHF
>TRBV5-1|-|TRBJ2-7|16|-
TGCGCCAGCAGCTTGGCCGCGGCGGGGTTTGGCTGGGAGCAGTACTTC
CASSLAAAGFGWEQYF
>TRBV2|TRBD2|TRBJ2-1|15|-
TGTGCCAGTAATCGGCGGACAGCGGGAGGGCGGGAGCAGTTCTTC
CASNRRTAGGREQFF
>TRBV19|-|TRBJ1-1|13|few
TGTGCCAGTAGTGATGAGGGCAGGGCTGAAGCTTTCTTT
CASSDEGRAEAFF
>TRBV28|-|TRBJ1-2|13|-
TGTGCCAGCAGTTTACGGACGGACTATGGCTACACCTTC
CASSLRTDYGYTF
>TRBV5-1|TRBD1|TRBJ2-7|15|-
TGCGCCAGCAGCTCGGGACAGGGGGCTTCCTACGAGCAGTACTTC
CASSSGQGASYEQYF
>TRBV9|TRBD1|TRBJ2-5|14|-
TGTGCCAGCAGCTACAGGGGGTTTCAAGAGACCCAGTACTTC
CASSYRGFQETQYF
>TRBV4-1|-|TRBJ2-5|13|-
TGCGCCAGCAGTCTGTTACGTAGGGAGACCCAGTACTTC
CASSLLRRETQYF